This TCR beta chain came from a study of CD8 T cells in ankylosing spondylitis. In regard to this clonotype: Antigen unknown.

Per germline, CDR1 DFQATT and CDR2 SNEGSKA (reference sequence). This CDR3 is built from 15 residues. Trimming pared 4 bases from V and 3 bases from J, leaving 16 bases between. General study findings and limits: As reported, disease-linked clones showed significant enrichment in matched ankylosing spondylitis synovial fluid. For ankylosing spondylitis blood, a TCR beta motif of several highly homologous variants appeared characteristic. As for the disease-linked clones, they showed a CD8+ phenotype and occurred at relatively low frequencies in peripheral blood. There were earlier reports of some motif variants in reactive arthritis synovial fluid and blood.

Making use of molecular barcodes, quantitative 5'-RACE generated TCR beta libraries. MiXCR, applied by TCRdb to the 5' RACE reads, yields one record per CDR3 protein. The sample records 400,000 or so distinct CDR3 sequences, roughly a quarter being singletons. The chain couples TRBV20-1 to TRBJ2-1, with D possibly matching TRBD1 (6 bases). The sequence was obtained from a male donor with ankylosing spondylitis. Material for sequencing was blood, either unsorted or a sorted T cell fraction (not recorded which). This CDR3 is CSATGLGGVYNEQFF. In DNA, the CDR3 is TGCAGTGCTACAGGGTTAGGGGGTGTCTACAATGAGCAGTTCTTC.